This TCR beta chain is drawn from a study of T-cell memory formation after mild COVID-19. Overall study findings and caveats: The appearance of some responding clones in pre-infection memory suggested that cross-reactive memory joined.

TCRdb redid the calling of the 5' RACE reads with MiXCR, one entry per CDR3 protein. The sample has tens of thousands of distinct CDR3 sequences, approximately 15% seen once. CDR3 length: 16 amino acids. Germline values: CDR1 DFQATT, CDR2 SNEGSKA (reference sequence). Unmatched junction bases numbered 6, after V lost 0 bases and J lost 2 bases. To note about this clonotype: What it binds is unknown.

V usage is TRBV20-1 and J usage is TRBJ2-7; 11 bases match TRBD2. Sequenced input: PBMCs or a T cell subset sorted from them (not recorded which). The clonotype originates from an adult woman who had mild COVID-19 (a few samples of this study predate the infection). Cell type and time point are not known. The CDR3 loop is CSARDRGLAAAYEQYF. CDR3 coding DNA: TGCAGTGCTAGAGACCGGGGACTAGCGGCGGCCTACGAGCAGTACTTC.